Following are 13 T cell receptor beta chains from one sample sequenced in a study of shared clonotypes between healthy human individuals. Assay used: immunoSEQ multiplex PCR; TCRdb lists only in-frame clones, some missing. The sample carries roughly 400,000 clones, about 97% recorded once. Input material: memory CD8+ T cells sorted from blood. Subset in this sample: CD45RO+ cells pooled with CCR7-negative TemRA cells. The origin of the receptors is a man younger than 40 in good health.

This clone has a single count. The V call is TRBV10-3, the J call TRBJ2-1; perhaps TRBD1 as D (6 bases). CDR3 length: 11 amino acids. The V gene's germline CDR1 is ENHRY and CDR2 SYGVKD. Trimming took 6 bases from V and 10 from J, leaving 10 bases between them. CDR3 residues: CAISWGPEQFF. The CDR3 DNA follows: TGTGCCATCAGCTGGGGGCCCGAGCAGTTCTTC.

CDR3 DNA sequence: TGCAGCGTTGGGTGGGACGGGACAGGGCAAGAGACCCAGTACTTC. This codes for CSVGWDGTGQETQYF. The chain uses TRBV29-1 and TRBJ2-5, with 9 nucleotides matching TRBD1. The V gene end was trimmed by 4 bases and the J gene end by 2 bases; junction bases not matched to a gene: 8. The CDR3 runs to 15 residues. Germline V gives CDR1 SQVTM, CDR2 ANQGSEA.

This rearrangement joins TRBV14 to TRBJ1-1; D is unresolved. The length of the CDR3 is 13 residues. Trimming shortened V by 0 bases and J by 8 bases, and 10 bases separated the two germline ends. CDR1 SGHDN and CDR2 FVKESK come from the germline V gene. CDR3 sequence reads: CASSQEKFKEAFF. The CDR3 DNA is TGTGCCAGCAGCCAAGAAAAGTTTAAGGAAGCTTTCTTT. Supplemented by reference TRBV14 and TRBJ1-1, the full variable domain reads EAGVTQFPSHSVIEKGQTVTLRCDPISGHDNLYWYRRVMGKEIKFLLHFVKESKQDESGMPNNRFLAERTGGTYSTLKVQPAELEDSGVYFCASSQEKFKEAFFGQGTRLTVV.

The CDR3 protein is CASSEALDRYYGYTF. CDR3 DNA sequence: TGTGCCAGCAGTGAAGCGCTTGACAGGTACTATGGCTACACCTTC. The J gene is TRBJ1-2, the V gene TRBV6-1, with a possible D match to TRBD1 (6 bases). The V end was cut by 0 bases, the J end by 3 bases, with 11 bases between. The germline CDR1 and CDR2 sequences are MNHNS and SASEGT. The CDR3 is 15 residues long.

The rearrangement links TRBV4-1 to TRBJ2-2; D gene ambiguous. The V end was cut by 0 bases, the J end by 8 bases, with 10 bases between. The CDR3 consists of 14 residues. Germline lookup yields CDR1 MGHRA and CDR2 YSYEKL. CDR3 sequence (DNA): TGCGCCAGCAGCCAAGAGCGGCCCTGGGGGGAGCTGTTTTTT. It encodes CASSQERPWGELFF.

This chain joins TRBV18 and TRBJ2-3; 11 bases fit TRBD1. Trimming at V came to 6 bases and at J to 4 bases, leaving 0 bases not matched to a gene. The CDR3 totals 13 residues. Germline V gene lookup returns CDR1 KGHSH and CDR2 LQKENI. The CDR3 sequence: CASSDRGPDTQYF. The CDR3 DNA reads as TGTGCCAGCTCGGACAGGGGGCCAGATACGCAGTATTTT.

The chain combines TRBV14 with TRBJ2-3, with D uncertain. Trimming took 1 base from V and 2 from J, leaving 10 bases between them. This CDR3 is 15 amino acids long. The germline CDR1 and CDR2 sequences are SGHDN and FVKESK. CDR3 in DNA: TGTGCCAGCAGCCAAGTTAGTCCTTTCACAGATACGCAGTATTTT. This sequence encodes CASSQVSPFTDTQYF.

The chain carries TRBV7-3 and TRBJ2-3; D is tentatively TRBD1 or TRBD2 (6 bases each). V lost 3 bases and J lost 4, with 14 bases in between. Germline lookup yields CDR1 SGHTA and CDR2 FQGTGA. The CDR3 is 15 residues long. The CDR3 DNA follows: TGTGCCAGCAGCTTTGGGGGGCAAAGGGCAGATACGCAGTATTTT. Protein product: CASSFGGQRADTQYF.

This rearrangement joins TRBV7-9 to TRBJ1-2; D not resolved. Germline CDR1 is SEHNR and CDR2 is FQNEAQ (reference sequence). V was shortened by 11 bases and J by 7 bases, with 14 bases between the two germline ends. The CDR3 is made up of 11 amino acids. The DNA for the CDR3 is TGTGCCCTTACAACTATACTTGGCTACACCTTC. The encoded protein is CALTTILGYTF.

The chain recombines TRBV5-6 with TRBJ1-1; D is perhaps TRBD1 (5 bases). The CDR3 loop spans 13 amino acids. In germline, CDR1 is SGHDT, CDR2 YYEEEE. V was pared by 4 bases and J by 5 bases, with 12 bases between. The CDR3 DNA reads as TGTGCCAGCAGCCTCGGGGGGTGGACTGAAGCTTTCTTT. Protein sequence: CASSLGGWTEAFF. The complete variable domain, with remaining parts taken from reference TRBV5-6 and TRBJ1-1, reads DAGVTQSPTHLIKTRGQQVTLRCSPKSGHDTVSWYQQALGQGPQFIFQYYEEEERQRGNFPDRFSGHQFPNYSSELNVNALLLGDSALYLCASSLGGWTEAFFGQGTRLTVV.

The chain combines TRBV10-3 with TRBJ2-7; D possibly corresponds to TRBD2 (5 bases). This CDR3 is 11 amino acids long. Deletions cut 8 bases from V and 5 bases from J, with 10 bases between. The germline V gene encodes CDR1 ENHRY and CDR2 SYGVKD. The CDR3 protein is CAISTGDEQYF. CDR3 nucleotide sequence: TGTGCCATCTCAACCGGGGACGAGCAGTACTTC.

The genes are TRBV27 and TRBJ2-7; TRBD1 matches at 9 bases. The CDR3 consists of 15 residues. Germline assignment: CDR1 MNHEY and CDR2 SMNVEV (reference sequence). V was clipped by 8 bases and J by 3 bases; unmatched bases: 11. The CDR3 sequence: CASRKQDRGFYEQYF. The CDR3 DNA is TGTGCCAGCCGGAAGCAGGACAGGGGTTTCTACGAGCAGTACTTC.

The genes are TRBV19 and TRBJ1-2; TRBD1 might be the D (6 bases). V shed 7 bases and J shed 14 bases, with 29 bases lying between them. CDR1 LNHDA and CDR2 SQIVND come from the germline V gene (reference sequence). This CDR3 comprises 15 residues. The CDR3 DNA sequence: TGTGCCAGTAACTCTCGGGGGCTCCAGGAGCTTTCGAGAACCTTC. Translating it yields CASNSRGLQELSRTF.